These T cell receptor beta chains were read from a single sample in a study of blood T cell repertoires in COVID-19. Using immunoSEQ multiplex PCR, the repertoire was profiled, and TCRdb retains in-frame clones only, with some absent. The repertoire includes around 190,000 clones, 80% to 90% of them detected once, and around 10% sits in the top ten. The sample comprised PBMCs or T cells enriched from blood (not recorded which). The receptors derive from a man between 18 and 29 years old with acute COVID-19. CDR3s include the opening cysteine and the closing phenylalanine or tryptophan. The D gene is left open where the match is weak. For some rows the clone size is stated as once, few or many, or as a class when expanded; others skip it.

>TRBD1|TRBJ1-4|TRBV4-1|-
CASCEPGQGNEKLFF
TGCGCCAGCTGCGAACCGGGACAGGGCAATGAAAAACTGTTTTTT
>-|TRBJ2-5|TRBV11-2|-
CASSSYRDKQETQYF
TGTGCCAGCAGCTCCTACAGGGATAAACAAGAGACCCAGTACTTC
>TRBD2|TRBJ2-2|TRBV28|-
CASSFNYQGLAGGDTGELFF
TGTGCCAGCAGTTTCAATTATCAGGGACTAGCGGGAGGCGACACCGGGGAGCTGTTTTTT
>TRBD1|TRBJ1-2|TRBV10-3|-
CAISLPGQGAYGYTF
TGTGCCATCAGTCTGCCGGGACAGGGGGCCTATGGCTACACCTTC
>TRBD1|TRBJ1-2|TRBV28|-
CASSLGQGGYGYTF
TGTGCCAGCAGTTTGGGACAGGGAGGCTATGGCTACACCTTC
>TRBD2|TRBJ2-3|TRBV4-2|-
CASSQGLAGVVTDTQYF
TGTGCCAGCAGCCAAGGGCTAGCGGGAGTGGTCACAGATACGCAGTATTTT
>-|TRBJ1-3|TRBV15|-
CATSPLDRSGNTIYF
TGTGCCACCAGCCCTCTTGACAGGTCCGGAAACACCATATATTTT
>TRBD2|TRBJ2-1|TRBV27|-
CATNSLAGGDNEQFF
TGTGCCACCAACTCTCTAGCGGGAGGGGACAATGAGCAGTTCTTC
>TRBD1|TRBJ2-2|TRBV6-5|few
CASSLQGSNTGELFF
TGTGCCAGCAGTTTACAGGGGAGTAACACCGGGGAGCTGTTTTTT
>TRBD2|TRBJ2-2|TRBV11-2|once
CASSLVAGRASGGELFF
TGTGCCAGCAGCTTAGTGGCCGGGAGGGCCTCTGGCGGGGAGCTGTTTTTT
>-|TRBJ2-7|TRBV27|-
CASRPGHSYEQYF
TGTGCCAGCAGGCCGGGACACTCCTACGAGCAGTACTTC
>-|TRBJ1-3|TRBV19|-
CASSIGGPSGNTIYF
TGTGCCAGTAGTATAGGGGGCCCCTCTGGAAACACCATATATTTT
>-|TRBJ2-5|TRBV4-1|-
CASSQVVVKDSSQETQYF
TGCGCCAGCAGCCAAGTCGTAGTAAAGGACTCCTCCCAAGAGACCCAGTACTTC
>TRBD1|TRBJ2-7|TRBV11-1|-
CASSSDRGQRSEQYF
TGTGCCAGCAGCTCGGACAGGGGTCAAAGGTCCGAGCAGTACTTC
>TRBD2|TRBJ2-2|TRBV25-1|-
CASSESAGGPTGELFF
TGTGCCAGCAGTGAATCGGCGGGAGGGCCTACCGGGGAGCTGTTTTTT
>-|TRBJ2-7|TRBV27|many
CASSPHYEQYF
TGTGCCAGCAGTCCCCACTACGAGCAGTACTTC
>-|TRBJ1-6|TRBV28|-
CASGGGGSYNSPLHF
TGTGCCAGCGGGGGCGGTGGCTCCTATAATTCACCCCTCCACTTT
>-|TRBJ1-4|TRBV29-1|-
CSVAGGLQGNEKLFF
TGCAGCGTTGCGGGGGGATTGCAGGGGAATGAAAAACTGTTTTTT
>-|TRBJ2-7|TRBV21-1|-
CASNRGTGGGGEQYF
TGTGCCAGCAACAGAGGGACAGGGGGCGGGGGCGAGCAGTACTTC
>TRBD2|TRBJ2-1|TRBV4-1|-
CASSPSGGVYNEQFF
TGCGCCAGCAGCCCCAGCGGGGGGGTCTACAATGAGCAGTTCTTC
>-|TRBJ2-5|TRBV7-2|-
CASSSQTRSGRTQYF
TGTGCCAGCAGCTCTCAGACTAGATCGGGGAGGACCCAGTACTTC
>-|TRBJ2-1|TRBV6-5|-
CASSPDSNNEQFF
TGTGCCAGCAGTCCGGACAGTAACAATGAGCAGTTCTTC
>-|TRBJ2-3|TRBV9|many
CASSRSGTSTDTQYF
TGTGCCAGCAGTCGTAGCGGAACTAGCACAGATACGCAGTATTTT
>TRBD1|TRBJ1-2|TRBV9|-
CASSSSSSGQGSNYGYTF
TGTGCCAGCAGTAGTAGTAGTAGCGGACAGGGGAGTAACTATGGCTACACCTTC
>TRBD1|TRBJ2-7|TRBV28|-
CASSLAGTGFAEQYF
TGTGCCAGCAGTCTAGCCGGGACAGGTTTTGCCGAGCAGTACTTC
>-|TRBJ1-1|TRBV7-9|-
CASSWGAEAFF
TGTGCCAGCTCGTGGGGCGCTGAAGCTTTCTTT
>TRBD1|TRBJ2-4|TRBV6-5|-
CASSSLTGGQNIQYF
TGTGCCAGCAGCTCATTAACAGGGGGCCAAAACATTCAGTACTTC
>-|TRBJ1-6|TRBV19|-
CASTPGRGRSSYNSPLHF
TGTGCCAGTACCCCGGGGCGGGGCCGGAGCTCCTATAATTCACCCCTCCACTTT
>TRBD1|TRBJ1-5|TRBV3-1/TRBV3-2|-
CASRSGTVLYWGQPQHF
TGTGCCAGCAGGTCCGGGACAGTCTTATATTGGGGACAGCCCCAGCATTTT
>-|TRBJ1-1|TRBV7-9|-
CASSLGGVNTEAFF
TGTGCCAGCAGCTTAGGCGGTGTGAACACTGAAGCTTTCTTT
>-|TRBJ1-2|TRBV11-2|-
CASSRRADGYTF
TGTGCCAGCAGCCGGAGGGCGGATGGCTACACCTTC
>-|TRBJ2-7|TRBV18|-
CASSPPTGSYEQYF
TGTGCCAGCTCACCACCAACGGGTTCCTACGAGCAGTACTTC
>-|TRBJ2-3|TRBV4-2|-
CASSQERMAGADTQYF
TGTGCCAGCAGCCAAGAGAGGATGGCAGGGGCGGATACGCAGTATTTT
>-|TRBJ2-1|TRBV6-5|-
CASSYGGSYNEQFF
TGTGCCAGCAGTTACGGCGGCTCCTACAATGAGCAGTTCTTC
>-|TRBJ2-3|TRBV2|many
CASRVQGPSTDTQYF
TGTGCCAGCAGGGTACAGGGTCCTAGCACAGATACGCAGTATTTT
>TRBD2|TRBJ2-7|TRBV3-1/TRBV3-2|-
CASSQEGYGGRGYEQYF
TGTGCCAGCAGCCAAGAAGGGTACGGAGGGAGGGGTTACGAGCAGTACTTC
>TRBD2|TRBJ2-7|TRBV19|-
CASRITSGATYEQYF
TGTGCCAGTAGGATTACTAGCGGGGCTACCTACGAGCAGTACTTC
>TRBD1|TRBJ2-3|TRBV30|-
CAWRGQTGSTDTQYF
TGTGCCTGGAGGGGACAGACAGGGAGCACAGATACGCAGTATTTT
>-|TRBJ2-5|TRBV29-1|-
CSVAILAKQETQYF
TGCAGCGTTGCGATCTTAGCCAAACAAGAGACCCAGTACTTC
>-|TRBJ1-2|TRBV7-9|-
CASSLDTNGYTF
TGTGCCAGCAGCTTAGACACCAATGGCTACACCTTC
>TRBD1|TRBJ1-3|TRBV3-1/TRBV3-2|-
CASSEGQGRWGNTIYF
TGTGCCAGCAGCGAGGGACAGGGGCGGTGGGGAAACACCATATATTTT
>TRBD2|TRBJ2-2|TRBV19|-
CASRLAGQAAGELFF
TGTGCCAGTAGACTAGCGGGACAGGCGGCCGGGGAGCTGTTTTTT
>TRBD1|TRBJ1-4|TRBV28|-
CASSPPQGAKVEKLFF
TGTGCCAGCAGCCCCCCCCAGGGGGCTAAAGTTGAAAAACTGTTTTTT
>TRBD1|TRBJ2-5|TRBV5-1|-
CASSAGQGNTETQYF
TGCGCCAGCAGCGCGGGACAGGGGAACACAGAGACCCAGTACTTC
>-|TRBJ2-7|TRBV28|-
CASSPGGISYEQYF
TGTGCCAGCTCTCCGGGGGGCATCTCCTACGAGCAGTACTTC